The 26 T cell receptor beta chains given below trace back to one sample, sequenced in a study of technical replicates of blood from four donors. Profiled with immunoSEQ multiplex PCR; TCRdb holds only in-frame clones, not every one. In the table there are 95,000 to 100,000 clones, approximately 96% of which are singletons. What was sequenced was T cells isolated from PBMCs. Receptor source: a human donor in good health.

V is TRBV2 and J is TRBJ2-1, with no clear D. Per germline, CDR1 SNHLY and CDR2 FYNNEI. This CDR3 is 11 amino acids long. Trimming cost V 3 bases and J 8 bases, with 5 bases left between them. The CDR3 loop is CASSELDEQFF. CDR3 DNA sequence: TGTGCCAGCAGTGAGTTAGATGAGCAGTTCTTC.

The chain joins TRBV6-4 to TRBJ1-5; D not resolved. Trimming removed 4 bases from V and 5 bases from J, with 15 bases in between. The CDR3 sequence is 15 residues long. Germline-derived CDR1 and CDR2 are MRHNA and SNTAGT. DNA for the CDR3: TGTGCCAGCAGTGCTAATGACTCCGGGGATCAGCCCCAGCATTTT. Its protein product is CASSANDSGDQPQHF.

This sequence joins TRBV6-5 and TRBJ1-3; TRBD1 aligns across 9 bases. The junction had 5 bases not matched to a gene; V was cut back by 5 bases and J by 3 bases. The CDR3 spans 15 residues. The germline V gene encodes CDR1 MNHEY and CDR2 SVGAGI. CDR3 region: CASSPGTGYGNTIYF. The CDR3 DNA reads as TGTGCCAGCAGTCCCGGGACAGGGTATGGAAACACCATATATTTT.

The rearrangement links TRBV6-5 to TRBJ1-5; 7 bases line up with TRBD1. The V segment lost 6 bases and the J segment 5 bases; nucleotides outside the gene matches: 10. Germline V gives CDR1 MNHEY, CDR2 SVGAGI. CDR3 size: 15 residues. The CDR3 sequence is CASRSWDSPYQPQHF. CDR3 coding DNA: TGTGCCAGCAGATCTTGGGACAGCCCTTATCAGCCCCAGCATTTT.

This chain joins TRBV7-9 and TRBJ1-2; 7 positions agree with TRBD1. The trim removed 5 bases at V and 4 bases at J, leaving 7 bases unmatched. Germline V CDR1 and CDR2: SEHNR, FQNEAQ (reference sequence). The CDR3 sequence is 14 residues long. CDR3 in amino acids: CASSQTGTLYGYTF. The CDR3 nucleotides read TGTGCCAGCAGCCAGACAGGGACTCTCTATGGCTACACCTTC.

The chain links TRBV11-2 to TRBJ1-3, with 8 bases that match TRBD1. The germline gives CDR1 SGHAT, CDR2 FQNNGV. The CDR3 is 17 residues long. Unmatched junction bases numbered 11, after V lost 3 bases and J lost 4 bases. CDR3 coding DNA: TGTGCCAGCAGCTTCCTCCGAGGACAGGGACGAGGAAACACCATATATTTT. Protein sequence: CASSFLRGQGRGNTIYF.

V and J are TRBV9 and TRBJ2-7; D remains ambiguous. The V end was cut by 0 bases, the J end by 0 bases, with 13 bases between. The length of the CDR3 is 16 residues. Germline V gives CDR1 SGDLS, CDR2 YYNGEE. CDR3 amino acids: CASSVAALEPSYEQYF. CDR3 DNA: TGTGCCAGCAGCGTAGCGGCCCTAGAACCCTCCTACGAGCAGTACTTC.

V gene TRBV7-9 combines with J gene TRBJ1-1; maybe TRBD1 (5 bases). This CDR3 has 16 amino acids. V dropped 3 bases and J dropped 5 bases, with 19 bases sitting between them. Per germline, CDR1 SEHNR and CDR2 FQNEAQ (reference sequence). Written as DNA, the CDR3 is TGTGCCAGCAGCTTCCGGACAACCATTGGGCATACTGAAGCTTTCTTT. Amino acid sequence: CASSFRTTIGHTEAFF.

The chain employs TRBV30 and TRBJ1-1; D possibly corresponds to TRBD1 (5 bases). Germline V gives CDR1 GTSNPN, CDR2 SVGIG (reference sequence). The CDR3 spans 14 residues. Trimming took off 0 bases at V and 9 bases at J, with 17 bases between the two ends. The CDR3 DNA reads TGTGCCTGGAGTGTACGTGGCAGGGCGCGACAAGCTTTCTTT. It encodes CAWSVRGRARQAFF. Complete variable domain (other parts from reference TRBV30 and TRBJ1-1): SQTIHQWPATLVQPVGSPLSLECTVEGTSNPNLYWYRQAAGRGLQLLFYSVGIGQISSEVPQNLSASRPQDRQFILSSKKLLLSDSGFYLCAWSVRGRARQAFFGQGTRLTVV.

The chain couples TRBV9 to TRBJ2-3, with TRBD1 matching 12 bases. The length of the CDR3 is 21 residues. Trimming removed 4 bases from V and 6 bases from J; junction bases left unmatched: 24. The germline V gene has CDR1 SGDLS and CDR2 YYNGEE. CDR3 amino acids: CASSLEGGGTGGVWESDTQYF. The CDR3 nucleotides read TGTGCCAGCAGCCTCGAAGGGGGAGGGACAGGGGGCGTTTGGGAGTCGGATACGCAGTATTTT. Full variable domain (outside the CDR3, taken from reference TRBV9 and TRBJ2-3): DSGVTQTPKHLITATGQRVTLRCSPRSGDLSVYWYQQSLDQGLQFLIQYYNGEERAKGNILERFSAQQFPDLHSELNLSSLELGDSALYFCASSLEGGGTGGVWESDTQYFGPGTRLTVL.

This chain uses TRBV10-3 with TRBJ2-3; 9 bases map to TRBD1. The CDR3 extends over 16 amino acids. The germline V gene has CDR1 ENHRY and CDR2 SYGVKD. The J segment lost 3 bases and the V segment lost 6 bases, leaving 10 bases of the junction unmatched. The DNA of the CDR3 is TGTGCCATCAGCCGTGGACAGGGGAGCATTACAGATACGCAGTATTTT. This sequence encodes CAISRGQGSITDTQYF.

Turning to this clone: This same CDR3 is encoded by further DNA sequences in the sample. This chain links TRBV9 with TRBJ2-7, with a weak D call TRBD2 (7 bases). Between the trimmed V and J ends, which lost 3 bases and 3 bases, there was a span of 13 bases. Looked up from germline, CDR1 is SGDLS and CDR2 is YYNGEE. This CDR3 spans 14 amino acids. Here the CDR3 reads CASSAGGGGYEQYF. The DNA for the CDR3 is TGTGCCAGCAGCGCGGGGGGAGGGGGCTACGAGCAGTACTTC.

This clone was seen only once. This chain joins TRBV5-1 and TRBJ1-1; TRBD1 matches 9 bases. Trimming cost V 7 bases and J 2 bases; bases outside gene matches: 12. In germline, CDR1 is SGHRS, CDR2 YFSETQ. The CDR3 runs to 16 residues. Here the CDR3 reads CASVRSGGQGNTEAFF. Written as DNA, the CDR3 is TGCGCCAGCGTGAGATCAGGGGGACAGGGAAACACTGAAGCTTTCTTT.

This chain links TRBV6-6 with TRBJ2-1; possible D gene TRBD2, 5 bases. The CDR3 is 11 amino acids. Germline V gene lookup returns CDR1 MNHNY and CDR2 SVGAGI (reference sequence). With 8 bases removed from V and 6 bases from J, the gap between germline ends came to 8 bases. CDR3 in DNA: TGTGCCAGCCTAGAGGGCAATGAGCAGTTCTTC. Translated, it gives CASLEGNEQFF.

The chain has TRBV19 and TRBJ2-1; tentatively, D is TRBD2 (5 bases). This CDR3 is 15 amino acids long. The V gene's germline CDR1 is LNHDA and CDR2 SQIVND (reference sequence). V lost 3 bases, J lost 7 bases, and 16 bases lay in between. The CDR3 DNA reads as TGTGCCAGTAGTATGGGGAGTGGGAGCTTAAATGAGCAGTTCTTC. Encoded protein: CASSMGSGSLNEQFF.

The V and J genes are TRBV4-1 and TRBJ1-2; 7 bases agree with TRBD1. This CDR3 is built from 15 residues. V lost 1 base and J lost 2; bases outside the gene matches: 4. Per the germline V gene, CDR1 is MGHRA and CDR2 is YSYEKL. This CDR3 is CASSQALGQNYGYTF. In nucleotides, the CDR3 is TGCGCCAGCAGCCAAGCTTTGGGACAGAACTATGGCTACACCTTC.

J is TRBJ2-3 and V is TRBV29-1, with 11 nucleotides matching TRBD2. Losses at the gene ends were 1 base for V and 4 bases for J; bases not matched to a gene: 7. Germline V lookup: CDR1 SQVTM, CDR2 ANQGSEA. CDR3 length: 16 residues. In DNA form, the CDR3 reads TGCAGCGTTGAAGGTCTAACTAGCGGGAGTCCAGATACGCAGTATTTT. Translating it yields CSVEGLTSGSPDTQYF.

The rearrangement uses TRBV27 and TRBJ1-5; D might be TRBD1 (6 bases). The CDR3 has 17 residues. Germline V gene sequence: CDR1 MNHEY, CDR2 SMNVEV (reference sequence). The ends were cut back, 5 bases at V and 4 bases at J, with 21 bases in the middle. The CDR3 DNA sequence: TGTGCCAGCAGTGTGAGGGGGTTTCCAACCTCGAATCAGCCCCAGCATTTT. It encodes CASSVRGFPTSNQPQHF.

The chain employs TRBV7-2 and TRBJ1-3, with no clear D. Trimming shortened V by 2 bases and J by 3 bases, and 8 bases separated the two germline ends. CDR3 length equals 14 residues. Germline CDR1 is SGHTA and CDR2 is FQGNSA. In nucleotides, the CDR3 is TGTGCCAGCAGCTTACAGTACCTTGGAAACACCATATATTTT. It encodes CASSLQYLGNTIYF.

The chain has TRBV4-1 and TRBJ1-1, with 11 bases matching TRBD1. The CDR3 is made up of 18 amino acids. From germline, CDR1 is MGHRA and CDR2 YSYEKL. Trimming at V came to 2 bases and at J to 6 bases, leaving 14 bases not matched to a gene. The CDR3 is CASSQPGTGGTLDAEAFF. Here the CDR3 DNA reads TGCGCCAGCAGCCAACCAGGGACAGGGGGTACCTTGGACGCTGAAGCTTTCTTT.

The chain recombines TRBV6-6 with TRBJ2-3; 12 bases match TRBD2. Germline V lookup: CDR1 MNHNY, CDR2 SVGAGI (reference sequence). This CDR3 region has 16 residues. Germline trimming cut 2 bases from V and 3 bases from J; bases unmatched to any gene: 3. This chain's CDR3 is CASSYPTSGSTDTQYF. The CDR3 DNA reads TGTGCCAGCAGTTACCCGACTAGCGGGAGTACAGATACGCAGTATTTT.

V and J are TRBV7-8 and TRBJ2-2, with 8 bases aligning to TRBD2. The CDR3 loop spans 16 amino acids. Trimming removed 4 bases from V and 5 bases from J; junction bases left unmatched: 9. Germline V CDR1 and CDR2: SGHVS, FQNEAQ. The CDR3 DNA reads TGTGCCAGCAGCTCCCTCCCCGGGGGGGCGACCGGGGAGCTGTTTTTT. Protein sequence: CASSSLPGGATGELFF.

This chain joins TRBV15 and TRBJ2-7; no clear D. CDR3 length equals 15 residues. V lost 0 bases and J lost 3, with 12 bases in between. Germline loops: CDR1 LNHNV, CDR2 YYDKDF (reference sequence). The CDR3 protein is CATSRDLTTIYEQYF. The CDR3 DNA sequence: TGTGCCACCAGCAGAGATCTGACAACGATCTACGAGCAGTACTTC.

This clone was observed a handful of times. The chain is built from TRBV29-1 and TRBJ1-1; no clear D gene. CDR3 size: 11 residues. Germline lookup yields CDR1 SQVTM and CDR2 ANQGSEA. CDR3 in amino acids: CGGIQATEAFF. CDR3 DNA sequence: TGCGGCGGGATTCAGGCCACTGAAGCTTTCTTT. Using reference TRBV29-1 and TRBJ1-1 for the parts outside the CDR3, the full variable domain is SAVISQKPSRDICQRGTSLTIQCQVDSQVTMMFWYRQQPGQSLTLIATANQGSEATYESGFVIDKFPISRPNLTFSTLTVSNMSPEDSSIYLCGGIQATEAFFGQGTRLTVV.

The CDR3 nucleotides are TGTGCCAGCAGTGATACGGGTATTAGTGAAAAACTGTTTTTT. This translates into CASSDTGISEKLFF. The chain employs TRBV2 and TRBJ1-4, with D unresolved. CDR1 and CDR2 from the germline V gene are SNHLY and FYNNEI. The CDR3 sequence is 14 residues long. Between the trimmed V and J ends, which lost 3 bases and 7 bases, there was a span of 12 bases.

V and J are TRBV4-2 and TRBJ2-2, with TRBD1 identical over 8 bases. The trim removed 1 base at V and 8 bases at J, leaving 9 bases unmatched. The germline V gene has CDR1 LGHNA and CDR2 YNFKEQ. This CDR3 comprises 16 residues. DNA for the CDR3: TGTGCCAGCAGCCAAGGTAGCAGGGGGCCGGCTGGGGAGCTGTTTTTT. Its protein product is CASSQGSRGPAGELFF.